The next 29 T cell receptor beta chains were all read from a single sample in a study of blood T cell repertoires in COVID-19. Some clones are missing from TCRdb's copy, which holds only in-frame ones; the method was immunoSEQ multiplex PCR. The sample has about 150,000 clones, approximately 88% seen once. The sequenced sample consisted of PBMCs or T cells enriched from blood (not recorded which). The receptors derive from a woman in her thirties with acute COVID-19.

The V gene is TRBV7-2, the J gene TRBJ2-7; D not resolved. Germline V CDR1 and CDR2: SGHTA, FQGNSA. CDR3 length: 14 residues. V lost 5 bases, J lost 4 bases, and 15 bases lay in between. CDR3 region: CASSPPSLRYEQYF. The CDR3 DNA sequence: TGTGCCAGCAGCCCGCCCTCCCTGAGGTACGAGCAGTACTTC.

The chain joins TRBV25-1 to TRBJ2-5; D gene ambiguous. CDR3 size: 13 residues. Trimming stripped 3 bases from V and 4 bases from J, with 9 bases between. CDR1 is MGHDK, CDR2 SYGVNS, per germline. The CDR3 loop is CASSDLGRETQYF. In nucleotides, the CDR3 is TGTGCCAGCAGTGATCTAGGTAGAGAGACCCAGTACTTC.

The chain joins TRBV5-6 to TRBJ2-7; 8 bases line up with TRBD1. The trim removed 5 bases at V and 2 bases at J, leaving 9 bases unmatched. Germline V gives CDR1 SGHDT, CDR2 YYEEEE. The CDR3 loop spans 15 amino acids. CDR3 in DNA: TGTGCCAGCAGGTGGAGAGGGACAGGCCCCTACGAGCAGTACTTC. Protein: CASRWRGTGPYEQYF.

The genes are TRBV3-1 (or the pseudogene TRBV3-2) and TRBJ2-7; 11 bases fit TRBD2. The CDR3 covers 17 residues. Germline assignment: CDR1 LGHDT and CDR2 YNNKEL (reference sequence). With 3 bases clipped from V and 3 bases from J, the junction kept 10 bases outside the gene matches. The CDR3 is CASSHFGLAGLLYEQYF. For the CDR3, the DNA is TGTGCCAGCAGCCACTTTGGACTAGCGGGTCTCCTCTACGAGCAGTACTTC.

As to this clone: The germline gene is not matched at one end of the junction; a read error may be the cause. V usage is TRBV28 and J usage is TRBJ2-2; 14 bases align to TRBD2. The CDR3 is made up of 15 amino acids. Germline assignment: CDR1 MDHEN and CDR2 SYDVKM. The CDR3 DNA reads TGTGCCAGCAGGACGATACAGGGACTAGCGGGAGTCATACATTTT. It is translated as CASRTIQGLAGVIHF.

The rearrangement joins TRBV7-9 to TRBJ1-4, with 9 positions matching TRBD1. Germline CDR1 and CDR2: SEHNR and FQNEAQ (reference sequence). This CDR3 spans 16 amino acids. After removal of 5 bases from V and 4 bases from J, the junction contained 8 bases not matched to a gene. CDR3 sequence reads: CASSSDRGWSNEKLFF. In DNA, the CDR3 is TGTGCCAGCAGCAGCGACAGGGGGTGGAGTAATGAAAAACTGTTTTTT.

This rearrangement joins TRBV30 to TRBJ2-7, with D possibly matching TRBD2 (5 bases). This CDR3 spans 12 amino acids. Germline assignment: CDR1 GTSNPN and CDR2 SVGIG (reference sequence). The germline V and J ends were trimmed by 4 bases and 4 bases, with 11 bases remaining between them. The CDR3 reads CAWNSDSYEQYF. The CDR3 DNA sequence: TGTGCCTGGAATTCGGACTCGTACGAGCAGTACTTC.

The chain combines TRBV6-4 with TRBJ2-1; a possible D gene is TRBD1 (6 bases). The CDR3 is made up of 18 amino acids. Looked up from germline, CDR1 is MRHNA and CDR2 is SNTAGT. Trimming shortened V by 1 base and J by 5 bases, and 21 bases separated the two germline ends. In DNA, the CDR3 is TGTGCCAGCAGTGACTGGTGGCCGGGACAAGGAGAACACAATGAGCAGTTCTTC. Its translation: CASSDWWPGQGEHNEQFF.

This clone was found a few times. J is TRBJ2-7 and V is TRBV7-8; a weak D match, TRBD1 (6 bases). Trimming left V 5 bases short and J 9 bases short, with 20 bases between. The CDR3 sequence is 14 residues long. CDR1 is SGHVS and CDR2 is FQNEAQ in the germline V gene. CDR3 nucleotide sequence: TGTGCCAGCAGCGCAACCGGACAGAGCTTCGGGCAGTACTTC. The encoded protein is CASSATGQSFGQYF. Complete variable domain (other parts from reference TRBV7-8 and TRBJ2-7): GAGVSQSPRYKVAKRGQDVALRCDPISGHVSLFWYQQALGQGPEFLTYFQNEAQLDKSGLPSDRFFAERPEGSVSTLKIQRTQQEDSAVYLCASSATGQSFGQYFGPGTRLTVT.

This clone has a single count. As DNA, the CDR3 is TGTGCCAGCAGTTACTCGAAAGGGGGAGTCTATGGCTACACCTTC. This encodes CASSYSKGGVYGYTF. This chain joins TRBV6-2 or TRBV6-3 and TRBJ1-2; D is possibly TRBD1 (6 bases). The CDR3 has 15 residues. The V gene's germline CDR1 is MNHEY and CDR2 SVGEGT. V was clipped by 0 bases and J by 4 bases, with 12 bases between them.

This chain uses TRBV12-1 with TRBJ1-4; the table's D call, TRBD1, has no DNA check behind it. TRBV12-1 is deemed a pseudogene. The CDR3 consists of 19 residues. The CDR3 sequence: CASSPDATVGRTTNEKLFF. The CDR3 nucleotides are TGTGCCAGCAGCCCCGACGCAACGGTCGGCAGGACAACTAATGAAAAACTGTTTTTT.

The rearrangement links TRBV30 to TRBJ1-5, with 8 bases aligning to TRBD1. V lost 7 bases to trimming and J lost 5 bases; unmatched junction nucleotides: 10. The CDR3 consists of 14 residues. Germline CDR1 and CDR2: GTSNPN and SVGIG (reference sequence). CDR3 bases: TGTGCCTTGTCACAGGGGGGTTATGATCAGCCCCAGCATTTT. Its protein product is CALSQGGYDQPQHF.

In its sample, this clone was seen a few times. The CDR3 region is CASSYSLDGRRDEQYF. The CDR3 nucleotides are TGCGCCAGCAGCTACTCCTTGGACGGCCGGCGGGACGAGCAGTACTTC. The gene calls are TRBV5-1 and TRBJ2-7, with D possibly being TRBD2 (5 bases). The ends were cut back, 3 bases at V and 5 bases at J, with 21 bases in the middle. This CDR3 is 16 amino acids long. CDR1 is SGHRS and CDR2 is YFSETQ in the germline V gene.

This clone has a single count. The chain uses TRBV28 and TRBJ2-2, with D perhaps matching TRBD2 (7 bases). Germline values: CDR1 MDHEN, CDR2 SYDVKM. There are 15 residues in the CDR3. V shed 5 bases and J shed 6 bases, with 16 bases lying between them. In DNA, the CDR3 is TGTGCCAGCAGTACCCCCGGGGGGCTTCCCGGGGAGCTGTTTTTT. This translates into CASSTPGGLPGELFF.

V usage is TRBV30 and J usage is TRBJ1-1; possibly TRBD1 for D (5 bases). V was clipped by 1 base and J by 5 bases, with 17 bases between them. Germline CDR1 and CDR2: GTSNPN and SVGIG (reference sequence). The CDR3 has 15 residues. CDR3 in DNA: TGTGCCTGGAGTGGGGAGGGGACGTGGGGTACTGAAGCTTTCTTT. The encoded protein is CAWSGEGTWGTEAFF.

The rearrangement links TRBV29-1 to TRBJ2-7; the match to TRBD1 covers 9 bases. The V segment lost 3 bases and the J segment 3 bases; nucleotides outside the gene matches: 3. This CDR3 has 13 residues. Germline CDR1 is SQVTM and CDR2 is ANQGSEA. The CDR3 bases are TGCAGCGTTGAGGGACAGGGTTTCTACGAGCAGTACTTC. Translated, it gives CSVEGQGFYEQYF.

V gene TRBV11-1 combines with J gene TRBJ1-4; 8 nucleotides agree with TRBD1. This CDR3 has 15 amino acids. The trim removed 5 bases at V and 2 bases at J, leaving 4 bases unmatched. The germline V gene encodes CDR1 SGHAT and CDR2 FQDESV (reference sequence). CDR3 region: CASSTGQGTNEKLFF. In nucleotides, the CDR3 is TGTGCCAGCAGCACCGGACAGGGCACTAATGAAAAACTGTTTTTT.

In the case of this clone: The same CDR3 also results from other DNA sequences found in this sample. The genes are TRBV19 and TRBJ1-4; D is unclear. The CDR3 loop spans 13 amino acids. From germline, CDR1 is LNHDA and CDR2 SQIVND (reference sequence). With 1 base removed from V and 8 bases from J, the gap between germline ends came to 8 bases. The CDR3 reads CASSIAAGEKLFF. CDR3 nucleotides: TGTGCCAGTAGTATAGCCGCAGGCGAAAAACTGTTTTTT.

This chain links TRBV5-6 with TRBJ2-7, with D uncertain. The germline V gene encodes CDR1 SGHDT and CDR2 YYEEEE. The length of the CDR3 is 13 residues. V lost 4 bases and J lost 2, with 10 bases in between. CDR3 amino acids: CASSPLDPYEQYF. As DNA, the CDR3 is TGTGCCAGCAGCCCATTAGATCCCTACGAGCAGTACTTC.

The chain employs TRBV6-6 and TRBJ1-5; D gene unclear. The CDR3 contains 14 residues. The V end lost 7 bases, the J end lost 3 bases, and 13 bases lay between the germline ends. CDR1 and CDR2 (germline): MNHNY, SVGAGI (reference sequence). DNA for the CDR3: TGTGCCAGCAACTACCCGGAGGACAATCAGCCCCAGCATTTT. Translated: CASNYPEDNQPQHF.

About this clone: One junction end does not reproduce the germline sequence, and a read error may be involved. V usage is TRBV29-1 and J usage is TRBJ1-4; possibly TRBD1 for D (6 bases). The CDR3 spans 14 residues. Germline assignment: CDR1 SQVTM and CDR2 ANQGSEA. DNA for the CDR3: TGCAGCGCTGAAAAACTTGCCAGGGGAGAAAAACTGTTTTTT. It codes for CSAEKLARGEKLFF. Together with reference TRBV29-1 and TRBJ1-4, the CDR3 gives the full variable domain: SAVISQKPSRDICQRGTSLTIQCQVDSQVTMMFWYRQQPGQSLTLIATANQGSEATYESGFVIDKFPISRPNLTFSTLTVSNMSPEDSSIYLCSAEKLARGEKLFFGSGTQLSVL.

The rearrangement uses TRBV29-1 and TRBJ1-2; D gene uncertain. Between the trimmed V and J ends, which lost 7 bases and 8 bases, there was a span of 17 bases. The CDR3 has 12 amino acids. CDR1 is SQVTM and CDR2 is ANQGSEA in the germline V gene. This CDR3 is CSANRGDAGYTF. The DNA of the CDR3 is TGCAGCGCGAATCGGGGAGATGCGGGCTACACCTTC.

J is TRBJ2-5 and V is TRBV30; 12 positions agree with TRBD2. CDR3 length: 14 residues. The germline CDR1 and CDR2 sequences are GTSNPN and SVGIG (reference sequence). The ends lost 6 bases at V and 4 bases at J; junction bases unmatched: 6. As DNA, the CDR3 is TGTGCCTGCGAACCGGGACTAGCGGGAGAGACCCAGTACTTC. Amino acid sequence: CACEPGLAGETQYF.

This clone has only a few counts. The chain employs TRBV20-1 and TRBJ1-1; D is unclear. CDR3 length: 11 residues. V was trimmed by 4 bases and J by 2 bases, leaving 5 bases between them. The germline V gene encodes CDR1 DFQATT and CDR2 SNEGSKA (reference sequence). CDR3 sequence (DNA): TGCAGTGCTACAGGCAACACTGAAGCTTTCTTT. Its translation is CSATGNTEAFF.

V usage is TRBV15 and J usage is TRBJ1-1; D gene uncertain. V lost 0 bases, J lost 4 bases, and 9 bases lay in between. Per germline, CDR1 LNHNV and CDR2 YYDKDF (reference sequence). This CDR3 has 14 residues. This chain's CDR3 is CATSRDRVTTEAFF. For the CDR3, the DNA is TGTGCCACCAGCAGAGATCGGGTGACCACTGAAGCTTTCTTT. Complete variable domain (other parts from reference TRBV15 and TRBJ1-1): DAMVIQNPRYQVTQFGKPVTLSCSQTLNHNVMYWYQQKSSQAPKLLFHYYDKDFNNEADTPDNFQSRRPNTSFCFLDIRSPGLGDTAMYLCATSRDRVTTEAFFGQGTRLTVV.

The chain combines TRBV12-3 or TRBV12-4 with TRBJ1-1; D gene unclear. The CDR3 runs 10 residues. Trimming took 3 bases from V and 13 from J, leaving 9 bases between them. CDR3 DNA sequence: TGTGCCAGCAGTTTTCGAATAGTTTTCTTT. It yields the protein CASSFRIVFF.

The CDR3, as DNA: TGTGCCAGAACCCTTCGGGACACCCATGGAAATGAGCAGTTCTTC. Its translation is CARTLRDTHGNEQFF. The rearrangement uses TRBV21-1 and TRBJ2-1; the D segment call TRBD1 is taken from the table without a DNA check. TRBV21-1 is termed a pseudogene. The CDR3 has 15 amino acids.

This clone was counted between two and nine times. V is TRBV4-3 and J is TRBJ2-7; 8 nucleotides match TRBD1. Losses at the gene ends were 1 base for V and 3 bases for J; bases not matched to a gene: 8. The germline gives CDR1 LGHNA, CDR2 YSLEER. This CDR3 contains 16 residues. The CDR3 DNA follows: TGCGCCAGCAGCCAAGGGACGGGACAGGCCAACTACGAGCAGTACTTC. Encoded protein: CASSQGTGQANYEQYF.

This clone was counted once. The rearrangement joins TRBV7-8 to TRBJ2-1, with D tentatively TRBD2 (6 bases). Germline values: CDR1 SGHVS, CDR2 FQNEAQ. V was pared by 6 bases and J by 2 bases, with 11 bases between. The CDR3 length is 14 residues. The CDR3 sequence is CASRREDAYNEQFF. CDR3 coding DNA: TGTGCCAGCAGGCGGGAAGACGCCTACAATGAGCAGTTCTTC.